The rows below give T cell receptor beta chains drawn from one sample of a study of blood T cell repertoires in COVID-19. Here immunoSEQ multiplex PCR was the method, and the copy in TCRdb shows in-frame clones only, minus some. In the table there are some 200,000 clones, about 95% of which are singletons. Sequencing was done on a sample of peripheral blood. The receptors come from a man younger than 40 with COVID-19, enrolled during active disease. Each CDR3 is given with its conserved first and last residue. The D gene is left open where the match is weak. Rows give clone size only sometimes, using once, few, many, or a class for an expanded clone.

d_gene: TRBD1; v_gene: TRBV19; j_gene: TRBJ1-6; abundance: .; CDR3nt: TGTGCCAGTAGTTTGTCAGGACAGGGTCGTTCACCCCTCCACTTT; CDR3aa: CASSLSGQGRSPLHF
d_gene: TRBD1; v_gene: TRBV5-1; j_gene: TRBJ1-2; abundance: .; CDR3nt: TGCGCCAGCAGCTTGGCCCTAGGACAGGGTCATGGCTACACCTTC; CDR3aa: CASSLALGQGHGYTF
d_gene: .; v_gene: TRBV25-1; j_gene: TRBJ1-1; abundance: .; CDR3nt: TGTGCCAGCGGGGAGGGAATGGAAGCTTTCTTT; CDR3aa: CASGEGMEAFF
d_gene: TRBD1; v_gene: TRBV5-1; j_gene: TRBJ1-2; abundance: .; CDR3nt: TGCGCCAGCAGCTCTTTACAGGGGGCGAGCTATGGCTACACCTTC; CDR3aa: CASSSLQGASYGYTF
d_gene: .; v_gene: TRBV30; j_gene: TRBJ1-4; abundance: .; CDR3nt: TGTGCCTGGAGTGTGGGGAGTACGGGAACTAATGAAAAACTGTTTTTT; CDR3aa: CAWSVGSTGTNEKLFF
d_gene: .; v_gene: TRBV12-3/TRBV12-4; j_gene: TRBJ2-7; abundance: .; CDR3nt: TGTGCCAGCGGCGAGGGAAACGAGCAGTACTTC; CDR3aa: CASGEGNEQYF
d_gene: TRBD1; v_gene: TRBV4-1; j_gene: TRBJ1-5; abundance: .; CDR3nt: TGCGCCAGCAGCCCACCCGGGACAGGGGGTGGTCAGCCCCAGCATTTT; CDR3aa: CASSPPGTGGGQPQHF
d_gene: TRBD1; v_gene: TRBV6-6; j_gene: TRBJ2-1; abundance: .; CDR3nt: TGTGCCAGCAGCGGACAGGGCCCATACAATGAGCAGTTCTTC; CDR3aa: CASSGQGPYNEQFF
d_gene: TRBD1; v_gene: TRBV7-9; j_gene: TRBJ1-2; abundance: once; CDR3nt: TGTGCCAGCAGCACCCGGGACAGCCATATCTATGGCTACACCTTC; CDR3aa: CASSTRDSHIYGYTF
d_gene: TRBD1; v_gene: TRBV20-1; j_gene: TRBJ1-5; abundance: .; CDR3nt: TGCAGTGCTAGTCAGGGACAGGGTATCCATAGCAATCAGCCCCAGCATTTT; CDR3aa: CSASQGQGIHSNQPQHF
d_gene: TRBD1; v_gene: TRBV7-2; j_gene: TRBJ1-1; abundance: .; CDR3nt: TGTGCCAGCAGCTTTAGACAGGGTGGGACTGAAGCTTTCTTT; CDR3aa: CASSFRQGGTEAFF
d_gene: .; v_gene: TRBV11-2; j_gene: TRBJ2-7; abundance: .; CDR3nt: TGTGCCAGCAGCTTAGGCCATACGGAGTCCTACGAGCAGTACTTC; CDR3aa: CASSLGHTESYEQYF
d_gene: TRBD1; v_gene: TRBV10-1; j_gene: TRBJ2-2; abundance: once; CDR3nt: TGCGCCAGCAGTGCCGGACAGGCCACCGGGGAGCTGTTTTTT; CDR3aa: CASSAGQATGELFF
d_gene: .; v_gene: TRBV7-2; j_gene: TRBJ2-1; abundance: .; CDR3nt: TGTGCCAGCAGCTTGGATAGGGGTTTCTACAATGAGCAGTTCTTC; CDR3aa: CASSLDRGFYNEQFF
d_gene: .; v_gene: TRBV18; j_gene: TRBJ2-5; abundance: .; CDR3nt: TGTGCCAGCTCACCAACATCCCCCCAAGAGACCCAGTACTTC; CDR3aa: CASSPTSPQETQYF
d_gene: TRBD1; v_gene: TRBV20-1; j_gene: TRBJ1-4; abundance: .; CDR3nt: TGCAGTGCTAGTAATCGACAGGGTAATGAAAAACTGTTTTTT; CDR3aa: CSASNRQGNEKLFF
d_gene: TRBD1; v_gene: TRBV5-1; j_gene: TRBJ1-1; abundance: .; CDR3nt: TGCGCCAGCACCAGTCTGGGACAGTCCAACACTGAAGCTTTCTTT; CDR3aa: CASTSLGQSNTEAFF
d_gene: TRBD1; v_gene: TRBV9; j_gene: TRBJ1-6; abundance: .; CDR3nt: TGTGCCAGCAGCGCGGACAGGGGAGGGTCACCCCTCCACTTT; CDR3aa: CASSADRGGSPLHF
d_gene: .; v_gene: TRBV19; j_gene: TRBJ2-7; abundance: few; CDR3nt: TGTGCCAGTACCCCGACAGGTCGTTTCGCATACGAGCAGTACTTC; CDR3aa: CASTPTGRFAYEQYF
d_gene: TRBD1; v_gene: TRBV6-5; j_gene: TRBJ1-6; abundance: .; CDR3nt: TGTGCCAGCAGCGGGACAGTTAAAAATTCACCCCTCCACTTT; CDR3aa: CASSGTVKNSPLHF
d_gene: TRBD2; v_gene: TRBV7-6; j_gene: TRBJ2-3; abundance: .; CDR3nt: TGTGCCAGCAGCTTAGGCGGGGGGGCTAAAGATACGCAGTATTTT; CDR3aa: CASSLGGGAKDTQYF
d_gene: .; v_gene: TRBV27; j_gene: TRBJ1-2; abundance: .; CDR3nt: TGTGCCAGCAGTTTTACAGGGAATAAAAACTATGGCTACACCTTC; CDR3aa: CASSFTGNKNYGYTF